Below, 18 T cell receptor beta chains from the same sample are listed, as sequenced in a study. TCRdb passed the RT-PCR reads through MiXCR, listing each CDR3 protein once. Among more than 550,000 distinct CDR3 sequences listed, around 14% were seen once. Sequencing used memory CD4+ T cells from blood. These receptors came from a female donor in good health, serving as a healthy control.

This clonotype was observed many times. The chain joins TRBV7-3 to TRBJ1-1, with 12 bases identical to TRBD1. V lost 4 bases to trimming and J lost 7 bases; unmatched junction nucleotides: 4. This CDR3 spans 14 amino acids. Looked up from germline, CDR1 is SGHTA and CDR2 is FQGTGA. The CDR3 bases are TGTGCCAGCAGCTCCGGGACAGGGGGCGGTGAAGCTTTCTTT. Amino acids: CASSSGTGGGEAFF.

This clonotype was seen at least ten times. This chain connects TRBV7-6 to TRBJ2-3, with 7 bases identical to TRBD1. CDR3 length: 14 amino acids. Germline loops: CDR1 SGHVS, CDR2 FNYEAQ. V lost 5 bases, J lost 4 bases, and 6 bases stayed unmatched. CDR3 sequence: CASSALDRSDTQYF. The CDR3 bases are TGTGCCAGCAGCGCTCTGGACAGGTCAGATACGCAGTATTTT. Full variable domain (remainder filled in from reference TRBV7-6 and TRBJ2-3): GAGVSQSPRYKVTKRGQDVALRCDPISGHVSLYWYRQALGQGPEFLTYFNYEAQQDKSGLPNDRFSAERPEGSISTLTIQRTEQRDSAMYRCASSALDRSDTQYFGPGTRLTVL.

The chain joins TRBV7-2 to TRBJ2-1; 12 bases are a match to TRBD2. CDR1 is SGHTA and CDR2 is FQGNSA in the germline V gene. CDR3 size: 17 residues. The ends lost 5 bases at V and 5 bases at J; junction bases unmatched: 10. CDR3: CASSPRVASGRDNEQFF. DNA of the CDR3: TGTGCCAGCAGCCCTCGGGTAGCTAGCGGGAGGGACAATGAGCAGTTCTTC.

The chain is built from TRBV6-5 and TRBJ1-1; D is undetermined. The CDR3 is 15 residues long. The germline gives CDR1 MNHEY, CDR2 SVGAGI. V shed 0 bases and J shed 1 base, with 9 bases lying between them. The DNA of the CDR3 is TGTGCCAGCAGTTACTCGAGGGCAGAGAACACTGAAGCTTTCTTT. Its translation: CASSYSRAENTEAFF.

Note on this clonotype: A much more abundant neighbour one base away suggests this may be a read error. This chain uses TRBV12-3 or TRBV12-4 with TRBJ2-2; 14 nucleotides line up with TRBD2. The CDR3 is 15 residues long. Written as DNA, the CDR3 is TGTGCCAGCAGCCGACTAGCGGGAGGGCCCGGGGTGCTGTTTTTT. Translating it yields CASSRLAGGPGVLFF.

The chain carries TRBV6-8 and TRBJ2-5; 12 nucleotides agree with TRBD2. J lost 5 bases, V lost 11 bases, and 24 bases had no gene match. Germline lookup yields CDR1 MNHGY and CDR2 SAAAGT. The CDR3 contains 19 residues. The CDR3 spells CAPPRRETSGRKRRETQYF. DNA for the CDR3: TGTGCCCCGCCACGAAGGGAGACTAGCGGGAGAAAGCGTCGGGAGACCCAGTACTTC.

This clonotype has a handful of counts. The V and J genes are TRBV6-6 and TRBJ1-5; perhaps TRBD1 as D (6 bases). Trimming removed 0 bases at V and 4 bases at J, with 13 bases between. Germline loops: CDR1 MNHNY, CDR2 SVGAGI (reference sequence). The CDR3 runs to 16 residues. DNA for the CDR3: TGTGCCAGCAGTTACTCGGGAGGGCAGGGGAATCAGCCCCAGCATTTT. Residues: CASSYSGGQGNQPQHF.

The chain is built from TRBV6-4 and TRBJ2-3; TRBD1 or TRBD2 may be the D gene (5 bases each). CDR3 length equals 15 residues. The ends were cut back, 6 bases at V and 4 bases at J, with 17 bases in the middle. CDR1 MRHNA and CDR2 SNTAGT come from the germline V gene. The CDR3 nucleotides are TGTGCCAGCAGCCCCGGGGCTAGCCGGTCAGATACGCAGTATTTT. As protein: CASSPGASRSDTQYF.

This clonotype was seen only a few times. The V and J genes are TRBV12-5 and TRBJ1-1; the D is unclear. CDR1 is LGHNT, CDR2 FRNRAP, per germline. The CDR3 extends over 15 amino acids. The V end was cut by 0 bases, the J end by 5 bases, with 13 bases between. The CDR3 spells CASGLVRGGRTEAFF. In DNA form, the CDR3 reads TGTGCTAGTGGTTTGGTACGTGGAGGGCGGACTGAAGCTTTCTTT.

The CDR3 DNA sequence: TGTGCCAGCAGCTTAAATCTCGGAGGGGCCATGAACACTGAAGCTTTCTTT. Encoded protein: CASSLNLGGAMNTEAFF. The rearrangement uses TRBV7-6 and TRBJ1-1; D possibly corresponds to TRBD1 (5 bases). Per germline, CDR1 SGHVS and CDR2 FNYEAQ. The CDR3 covers 17 residues. V was clipped by 2 bases and J by 0 bases, with 16 bases between them.

This clonotype occurred a few times. This chain uses TRBV24-1 with TRBJ2-6, with a possible D match to TRBD1 (5 bases). The germline gives CDR1 KGHDR, CDR2 SFDVKD. CDR3 size: 21 residues. Trimming left V 4 bases short and J 0 bases short, with 24 bases between. CDR3 region: CATSDVERTSRGISGANVLTF. CDR3 coding DNA: TGTGCCACCAGTGACGTAGAAAGAACATCAAGGGGAATCTCTGGGGCCAACGTCCTGACTTTC.

This clonotype was recorded many times. The chain combines TRBV29-1 with TRBJ2-1; 7 bases align to TRBD2. J gave up 5 bases and V 4 bases, and 8 bases lay outside the gene matches. This CDR3 spans 14 amino acids. Germline CDR1 and CDR2: SQVTM and ANQGSEA. The CDR3 reads CSVGRDYYDNEQFF. DNA of the CDR3: TGCAGCGTTGGCCGGGACTACTACGACAATGAGCAGTTCTTC.

In this sample, this clonotype turned up a few times. The V and J genes are TRBV20-1 and TRBJ1-5, with TRBD1 identical over 12 bases. Germline trimming cut 1 base from V and 10 bases from J; bases unmatched to any gene: 8. In germline, CDR1 is DFQATT, CDR2 SNEGSKA (reference sequence). This CDR3 contains 15 residues. The CDR3 sequence is CSARALGQGARPQHF. Written as DNA, the CDR3 is TGCAGTGCTAGAGCCCTGGGACAGGGGGCCCGACCCCAGCATTTT.

The chain recombines TRBV2 with TRBJ2-2, with no clear D. This CDR3 has 14 residues. CDR1 SNHLY and CDR2 FYNNEI come from the germline V gene. Trimming cost V 7 bases and J 6 bases, with 15 bases left between them. CDR3 protein: CASTFYYGAGELFF. In DNA, the CDR3 is TGTGCCAGCACGTTCTACTACGGAGCCGGGGAGCTGTTTTTT. Filled out from reference TRBV2 and TRBJ2-2, the complete variable domain reads EPEVTQTPSHQVTQMGQEVILRCVPISNHLYFYWYRQILGQKVEFLVSFYNNEISEKSEIFDDQFSVERPDGSNFTLKIRSTKLEDSAMYFCASTFYYGAGELFFGEGSRLTVL.

The rearrangement uses TRBV30 and TRBJ1-6; D unresolved. The CDR3 is made up of 13 amino acids. In germline, CDR1 is GTSNPN, CDR2 SVGIG (reference sequence). Trimming removed 0 bases from V and 8 bases from J, with 8 bases in between. The CDR3 region is CAWSVAEDSPLHF. The CDR3 bases are TGTGCCTGGAGTGTAGCGGAGGATTCACCCCTCCACTTT.

This clonotype has more than one count but fewer than ten. V is TRBV5-1 and J is TRBJ2-2; TRBD2 agrees at 7 bases. This CDR3 has 15 residues. The ends lost 0 bases at V and 7 bases at J; junction bases unmatched: 6. CDR1 is SGHRS, CDR2 YFSETQ, per germline. In nucleotides, the CDR3 is TGCGCCAGCAGCTTGGCGCTAGCGGCGAACGGGGAGCTGTTTTTT. This sequence encodes CASSLALAANGELFF. Full variable domain (missing parts from reference TRBV5-1 and TRBJ2-2): KAGVTQTPRYLIKTRGQQVTLSCSPISGHRSVSWYQQTPGQGLQFLFEYFSETQRNKGNFPGRFSGRQFSNSRSEMNVSTLELGDSALYLCASSLALAANGELFFGEGSRLTVL.

In its sample, this clonotype was seen a few times. The chain carries TRBV9 and TRBJ1-4; TRBD1 matches 7 bases. The CDR3 consists of 14 residues. From germline, CDR1 is SGDLS and CDR2 YYNGEE. V lost 2 bases, J lost 7 bases, and 5 bases stayed unmatched. The CDR3 spells CASSVTGEAEKLFF. The CDR3 DNA follows: TGTGCCAGCAGCGTTACAGGGGAGGCTGAAAAACTGTTTTTT.

This clonotype was recorded at least ten times. CDR3 nucleotides: TGTGCCAGCAGCCGGACTAGCGGACTGACAGATACGCAGTATTTT. Protein: CASSRTSGLTDTQYF. The V gene is TRBV7-3, the J gene TRBJ2-3; 10 bases match TRBD2. V gave up 5 bases and J gave up 3 bases; unmatched junction bases: 5. This CDR3 has 15 amino acids. The germline gives CDR1 SGHTA, CDR2 FQGTGA.